This T cell receptor (beta chain) was documented in a study of tumor-infiltrating lymphocytes in primary liver carcinoma. Points on this clonotype: Compared with germline, one end of the junction differs, possibly owing to a read error.

In germline, CDR1 is MNHEY, CDR2 SVGAGI. The CDR3 is 14 residues long. The input was approximately 500 ng total RNA; TCR beta cDNA was made from it with a constant-region primer. Slightly modified ARM-PCR served as the procedure for the TCR beta libraries. These libraries came from three rounds of nested multiplex PCR. Investigators reported that the first two PCR rounds, at 10 to 11 cycles each, used TRBV1-TRBV30 forward primers with a C-beta reverse primer. MiXCR, run by TCRdb on the multiplex PCR reads, gives a single entry per CDR3 protein. The sample gives roughly 80,000 distinct CDR3 sequences, approximately 70% of which show up once; approximately 27% is in the top ten. DNA and RNA were both co-extracted from about 19-30 mg of bulk tissue that had not been sorted.

The receptor's source is a man aged 35 to 55 with primary liver carcinoma and hepatitis B virus infection. The chain employs TRBV6-5 and TRBJ2-5; TRBD2 might be the D (5 bases). The sample was tumor-adjacent normal liver tissue. The CDR3, as DNA: TGTGCCAGCAATCGTACCGCGAGGGAAGAGATCCAGTACTTC. Its translation is CASNRTAREEIQYF.